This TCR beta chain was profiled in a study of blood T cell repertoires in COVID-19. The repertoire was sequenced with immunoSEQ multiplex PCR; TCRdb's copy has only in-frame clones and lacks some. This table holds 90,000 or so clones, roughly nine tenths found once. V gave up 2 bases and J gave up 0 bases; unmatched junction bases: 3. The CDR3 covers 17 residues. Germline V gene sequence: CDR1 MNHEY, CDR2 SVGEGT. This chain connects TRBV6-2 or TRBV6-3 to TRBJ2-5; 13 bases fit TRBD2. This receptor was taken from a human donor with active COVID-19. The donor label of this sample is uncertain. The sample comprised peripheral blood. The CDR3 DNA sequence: TGTGCCAGCAGTTACCCCACTAGCGGGGGGGACCAAGAGACCCAGTACTTC. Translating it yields CASSYPTSGGDQETQYF.